The 10 T cell receptor beta chains reported below all come from one sample, sequenced in a study of neurological immune-mediated disorders. TCRdb reprocessed the 5' RACE reads via MiXCR and lists one record per CDR3 protein. The sample carries 85,000 to 100,000 distinct CDR3 sequences, roughly 3.5% recorded once. The sample comprised PBMCs. The receptors derive from a woman aged 18-29 years with multiple sclerosis.

This clonotype was picked up many times. The genes are TRBV5-6 and TRBJ2-2; D is uncertain. The CDR3 is 13 residues long. V was clipped by 1 base and J by 5 bases, with 6 bases between them. CDR1 and CDR2 (germline): SGHDT, YYEEEE. CDR3: CASSLIATGELFF. The CDR3 DNA reads as TGTGCCAGCAGCTTGATTGCGACCGGGGAGCTGTTTTTT. The whole variable domain, remainder taken from reference TRBV5-6 and TRBJ2-2, is DAGVTQSPTHLIKTRGQQVTLRCSPKSGHDTVSWYQQALGQGPQFIFQYYEEEERQRGNFPDRFSGHQFPNYSSELNVNALLLGDSALYLCASSLIATGELFFGEGSRLTVL.

The chain carries TRBV7-9 and TRBJ2-1, with D perhaps matching TRBD2 (5 bases). V lost 4 bases and J 5 bases, leaving 9 bases between the germline ends. The germline V gene has CDR1 SEHNR and CDR2 FQNEAQ (reference sequence). The CDR3 contains 13 residues. CDR3 in DNA: TGTGCCAGCAGCTCCACTAGTAACAATGAGCAGTTCTTC. Translating it yields CASSSTSNNEQFF.

This clonotype was seen ten or more times. The rearrangement joins TRBV3-1 to TRBJ2-5, with D tentatively TRBD2 (6 bases). With 0 bases removed from V and 4 bases from J, the gap between germline ends came to 12 bases. This CDR3 has 15 residues. Germline CDR1 LGHDT, CDR2 YNNKEL (reference sequence). In nucleotides, the CDR3 is TGTGCCAGCAGCCAAGAGGGTTCGGGGGTAGAGACCCAGTACTTC. Translated, it gives CASSQEGSGVETQYF.

This clonotype has at least ten counts. The chain couples TRBV6-1 to TRBJ2-3; 8 bases are a match to TRBD2. This CDR3 comprises 17 residues. The V and J ends lost 3 bases and 3 bases, in that order; junction bases with no gene match: 11. The V gene's germline CDR1 is MNHNS and CDR2 SASEGT. The CDR3 region has the DNA TGTGCCAGCAGTGATTGGTCTAGCGGGTCCACAACAGATACGCAGTATTTT. Protein sequence: CASSDWSSGSTTDTQYF.

This clonotype was recorded at least ten times. The chain recombines TRBV12-3 or TRBV12-4 with TRBJ2-2; 11 bases fit TRBD2. Trimming removed 4 bases from V and 3 bases from J; junction bases left unmatched: 1. CDR3 length: 15 residues. The CDR3 sequence is CASSSGLADTGELFF. The CDR3 DNA sequence: TGTGCCAGCAGTTCGGGACTAGCGGACACCGGGGAGCTGTTTTTT.

The sample holds many counts of this clonotype. This rearrangement joins TRBV7-2 to TRBJ2-5; D is unclear. Germline CDR1 and CDR2: SGHTA and FQGNSA. The CDR3 totals 13 residues. Trimming removed 1 base from V and 5 bases from J, with 8 bases in between. In nucleotides, the CDR3 is TGTGCCAGCAGCTTAGGGAAATGGGAGACCCAGTACTTC. This codes for CASSLGKWETQYF.

This clonotype has at least ten counts. The V call is TRBV12-3 or TRBV12-4, the J call TRBJ2-5; no reliable D call. This CDR3 spans 11 amino acids. V dropped 7 bases and J dropped 5 bases, with 8 bases sitting between them. The CDR3 DNA is TGTGCCAGCACCCCGGGTGAGACCCAGTACTTC. The encoded protein is CASTPGETQYF.

In its sample, this clonotype was seen many times. The V call is TRBV27, the J call TRBJ1-2, with a possible D match to TRBD1 (5 bases). The CDR3 is 16 amino acids. Germline CDR1 and CDR2: MNHEY and SMNVEV (reference sequence). V was clipped by 2 bases and J by 2 bases, with 15 bases between them. The CDR3 loop reads CASSLGGGYTNYGYTF. The CDR3 DNA sequence: TGTGCCAGCAGTTTAGGCGGGGGTTATACAAACTATGGCTACACCTTC.

Notes on this clonotype: Just one base apart from a much larger clone, this may be a read error. The chain combines TRBV20-1 with TRBJ2-2; tentatively, D is TRBD2 (6 bases). This CDR3 has 12 amino acids. Per the germline V gene, CDR1 is DFQATT and CDR2 is SNEGSKA (reference sequence). The CDR3 here is CSARLQRGALFF. The CDR3 coding sequence is TGCAGTGCTAGACTACAGCGCGGGGCGCTGTTTTTT.

This clonotype was counted at least ten times. The rearrangement links TRBV5-1 to TRBJ2-7, with D unclear. The CDR3 is 14 amino acids. Germline-derived CDR1 and CDR2 are SGHRS and YFSETQ. V was clipped by 2 bases and J by 2 bases, with 11 bases between them. The CDR3 DNA follows: TGCGCCAGCAGCTTCGGCCTCCTTGCCTACGAGCAGTACTTC. It specifies CASSFGLLAYEQYF.